This TCR beta chain was sequenced during a study of T cells expressing NK-cell markers. Study-level points and caveats: NKG2C+ dominant clonotype frequencies in more than 5 donors were roughly 1.0-8% of CD8+ T cells. Uncertainty persisted over the HCMV specificity of expanded NKG2C+ T cell clones.

One entry per CDR3 protein, without DNA, is what TCRdb gives after re-calling the 5' RACE reads. The sample has about 260,000 distinct CDR3 sequences. To note about this clonotype: The target antigen is unknown.

The germline gives CDR1 SGHTA, CDR2 FQGTGA. There are 12 residues in the CDR3. The chain combines TRBV7-3 with TRBJ2-3; without DNA, the TCRdb call of TRBD2 cannot be checked. Sample: blood T cells: a sorted CD56 or NKG2C T cell subset, CD4+ or CD8+ T cells, or bulk PBMC T cells (not recorded which). The receptor's source is a man between 18 and 29 years old in good health. The CDR3 is CASSMGQDTQYF. The full variable domain, with the rest looked up from reference TRBV7-3 and TRBJ2-3, is GAGVSQTPSNKVTEKGKYVELRCDPISGHTALYWYRQSLGQGPEFLIYFQGTGAADDSGLPNDRFFAVRPEGSVSTLKIQRTERGDSAVYLCASSMGQDTQYFGPGTRLTVL.